The next 12 T cell receptor beta chains were all read from a single sample in a study of post-analysis software for immune sequencing data. cDNA libraries for TCR beta contained unique molecular identifiers. TCRdb reprocessed the PCR reads via MiXCR and lists one record per CDR3 protein. The sample records under 200,000 distinct CDR3 sequences, around 36% being singletons. The sample in question was blood, obtained after autologous hematopoietic stem cell transplantation. These TCRs come from a girl aged 10-17 years with multiple sclerosis.

J is TRBJ2-1 and V is TRBV12-3 or TRBV12-4; D remains unclear. V gave up 4 bases and J gave up 10 bases, with 14 bases separating them. The CDR3 covers 13 residues. The CDR3 DNA reads TGTGCCAGCAGTTCCCCCGGCCCCGGGGAGCAGTTCTTC. Its translation is CASSSPGPGEQFF.

The rearrangement uses TRBV25-1 and TRBJ1-1; TRBD1 agrees at 11 bases. The CDR3 is made up of 15 amino acids. CDR1 MGHDK and CDR2 SYGVNS come from the germline V gene. V was pared by 6 bases and J by 5 bases, with 8 bases of the junction left unmatched. CDR3 bases: TGTGCCAGCAGGCGGACAGGGGGCAAGATTACTGAAGCTTTCTTT. Protein: CASRRTGGKITEAFF. Together with reference TRBV25-1 and TRBJ1-1, the CDR3 gives the full variable domain: EADIYQTPRYLVIGTGKKITLECSQTMGHDKMYWYQQDPGMELHLIHYSYGVNSTEKGDLSSESTVSRIRTEHFPLTLESARPSHTSQYLCASRRTGGKITEAFFGQGTRLTVV.

The chain couples TRBV7-6 to TRBJ1-4; TRBD1 aligns across 7 bases. This CDR3 has 14 residues. The germline gives CDR1 SGHVS, CDR2 FNYEAQ. The J segment lost 6 bases and the V segment lost 5 bases, leaving 6 bases of the junction unmatched. This CDR3 is CASSQGGGDEKLFF. For the CDR3, the DNA is TGTGCCAGCAGCCAGGGGGGAGGTGATGAAAAACTGTTTTTT.

The rearrangement links TRBV15 to TRBJ2-1; the D gene could be TRBD1 or TRBD2 (5 bases each). The germline CDR1 and CDR2 sequences are LNHNV and YYDKDF (reference sequence). Trimming shortened V by 6 bases and J by 0 bases, and 15 bases separated the two germline ends. The CDR3 is 16 residues long. The CDR3 protein is CATRGTITHSYNEQFF. The CDR3 DNA reads TGTGCCACCAGAGGGACCATCACTCACTCCTACAATGAGCAGTTCTTC.

Only a few counts were recorded for this clonotype. The V and J genes are TRBV7-2 and TRBJ2-1; the D is unclear. This CDR3 is 12 amino acids long. Per the germline V gene, CDR1 is SGHTA and CDR2 is FQGNSA. Trimming took 5 bases from V and 7 from J, leaving 9 bases between them. CDR3 sequence reads: CASSQERNEQFF. The CDR3, as DNA: TGTGCCAGCAGCCAGGAGAGGAATGAGCAGTTCTTC.

The gene calls are TRBV20-1 and TRBJ1-1; 7 nucleotides align to TRBD1. The CDR3 extends over 13 amino acids. In germline, CDR1 is DFQATT, CDR2 SNEGSKA (reference sequence). V was clipped by 3 bases and J by 5 bases; unmatched bases: 6. In nucleotides, the CDR3 is TGCAGTGCTAGGAGGGGGCTTCGGACTGAAGCTTTCTTT. Protein sequence: CSARRGLRTEAFF.

The chain employs TRBV7-8 and TRBJ1-5, with D perhaps matching TRBD1 (5 bases). The germline CDR1 and CDR2 sequences are SGHVS and FQNEAQ. V was clipped by 5 bases and J by 6 bases, with 14 bases between them. CDR3 length equals 14 residues. The CDR3 sequence: CASSPTGPGQPQHF. CDR3 bases: TGTGCCAGCAGCCCTACAGGTCCGGGTCAGCCCCAGCATTTT.

The rearrangement joins TRBV7-6 to TRBJ1-4; weak D call: TRBD1 (6 bases). Deletions cut 5 bases from V and 8 bases from J, with 18 bases between. The CDR3 spans 15 residues. Germline loops: CDR1 SGHVS, CDR2 FNYEAQ. The CDR3: CASSQGWGAEEKLFF. As DNA, the CDR3 is TGTGCCAGCAGCCAGGGGTGGGGGGCTGAGGAAAAACTGTTTTTT.

The V gene is TRBV6-6, the J gene TRBJ2-1; TRBD1 matches 7 bases. V shed 2 bases and J 4 bases; nucleotides not matched to a gene: 2. The V gene's germline CDR1 is MNHNY and CDR2 SVGAGI (reference sequence). CDR3 size: 14 residues. CDR3 sequence (DNA): TGTGCCAGCAGTTACAGGGGGCGATACAATGAGCAGTTCTTC. It specifies CASSYRGRYNEQFF.

The chain has TRBV6-2 or TRBV6-3 and TRBJ2-5; weak D call: TRBD2 (5 bases). Trimming removed 5 bases at V and 5 bases at J, with 9 bases between. Looked up from germline, CDR1 is MNHEY and CDR2 is SVGEGT. This CDR3 spans 12 amino acids. The DNA of the CDR3 is TGTGCCAGCAGTCGTACGGGGGAGACCCAGTACTTC. The encoded protein is CASSRTGETQYF.

To note about this clonotype: At one end, the junction sequence differs from germline, possibly due to a read error. The genes are TRBV12-3 or TRBV12-4 and TRBJ2-1; the D gene could be TRBD1 or TRBD2 (5 bases each). CDR3 size: 17 residues. The DNA of the CDR3 is TGTGCCGGCAGTGGGACGGTTGGCTGGAACTCCTACAATGAGCAGTTCTTC. It encodes CAGSGTVGWNSYNEQFF.

This sequence joins TRBV24-1 and TRBJ2-3, with TRBD2 matching over 9 bases. CDR3 length: 15 residues. The V gene end was trimmed by 4 bases and the J gene end by 4 bases; junction bases not matched to a gene: 5. Germline CDR1 KGHDR, CDR2 SFDVKD. The CDR3 nucleotides are TGTGCCACCAGTGACGTAGCGGGAGCGGCAGATACGCAGTATTTT. Protein product: CATSDVAGAADTQYF.